Each of the 11 T cell receptor beta chains below was sequenced from the same sample in a study of T cell changes during pregnancy in multiple sclerosis. Generated by immunoSEQ multiplex PCR, the TCRdb table keeps only in-frame clones and is missing some. The table has about 99,000 clones, roughly 92% seen once; the top ten hold almost 1%. Source: peripheral blood, taken after pregnancy. The receptors come from a female donor with multiple sclerosis, enrolled in a pregnancy study.

The CDR3 nucleotides are TGTGCCAGCAGCTTAATGAGCCCCGGAGGGACAGGGGCCCCTTATGGCTACACCTTC. It codes for CASSLMSPGGTGAPYGYTF. The chain is built from TRBV5-6 and TRBJ1-2, with 10 bases that match TRBD1. V trimming: 2 bases; J trimming: 5 bases; junction bases outside the gene matches: 18. The CDR3 sequence is 19 residues long. CDR1 and CDR2 from the germline V gene are SGHDT and YYEEEE.

The V call is TRBV5-1, the J call TRBJ2-2; a weak D match, TRBD1 (5 bases). CDR1 is SGHRS, CDR2 YFSETQ, per germline. The CDR3 has 15 residues. V gave up 4 bases and J gave up 3 bases, with 13 bases separating them. For the CDR3, the DNA is TGCGCCAGCAGCCCCAGGGAAGGGTACACCGGGGAGCTGTTTTTT. This encodes CASSPREGYTGELFF. Full variable domain (outside the CDR3, taken from reference TRBV5-1 and TRBJ2-2): KAGVTQTPRYLIKTRGQQVTLSCSPISGHRSVSWYQQTPGQGLQFLFEYFSETQRNKGNFPGRFSGRQFSNSRSEMNVSTLELGDSALYLCASSPREGYTGELFFGEGSRLTVL.

This rearrangement joins TRBV6-1 to TRBJ2-1; tentatively, D is TRBD1 (6 bases). Germline lookup yields CDR1 MNHNS and CDR2 SASEGT. Trimming stripped 7 bases from V and 3 bases from J, with 13 bases between. The CDR3 contains 14 residues. CDR3 loop: CASKTRGGYNEQFF. The CDR3 DNA follows: TGTGCCAGCAAAACCAGAGGGGGCTACAATGAGCAGTTCTTC.

The rearrangement joins TRBV28 to TRBJ1-1, with D possibly being TRBD1 (5 bases). Trimming took 3 bases from V and 2 from J, leaving 16 bases between them. Germline CDR1 reads MDHEN; CDR2 reads SYDVKM. This CDR3 comprises 16 residues. The CDR3 DNA is TGTGCCAGCAGTTTCTCCCATCTGACAGAAAACACTGAAGCTTTCTTT. Translating gives CASSFSHLTENTEAFF. The entire variable domain, with the rest obtained from reference TRBV28 and TRBJ1-1, is as follows: DVKVTQSSRYLVKRTGEKVFLECVQDMDHENMFWYRQDPGLGLRLIYFSYDVKMKEKGDIPEGYSVSREKKERFSLILESASTNQTSMYLCASSFSHLTENTEAFFGQGTRLTVV.

The chain's CDR3 is CASSTGTSGPSTDTQYF. DNA of the CDR3: TGTGCCAGCAGCACCGGGACTAGCGGTCCTAGCACAGATACGCAGTATTTT. This chain joins TRBV2 and TRBJ2-3; 11 nucleotides match TRBD2. The CDR3 loop spans 17 amino acids. Germline CDR1 SNHLY, CDR2 FYNNEI. V shed 6 bases and J 0 bases; nucleotides not matched to a gene: 8. The full variable domain, with the rest looked up from reference TRBV2 and TRBJ2-3, is EPEVTQTPSHQVTQMGQEVILRCVPISNHLYFYWYRQILGQKVEFLVSFYNNEISEKSEIFDDQFSVERPDGSNFTLKIRSTKLEDSAMYFCASSTGTSGPSTDTQYFGPGTRLTVL.

This rearrangement joins TRBV2 to TRBJ2-1; 10 bases are shared with TRBD1. Germline loops: CDR1 SNHLY, CDR2 FYNNEI. The junction had 3 bases not matched to a gene; V was cut back by 3 bases and J by 4 bases. The CDR3 spans 15 residues. The CDR3 loop is CASSEGGQGYNEQFF. The DNA for the CDR3 is TGTGCCAGCAGTGAGGGGGGACAGGGGTACAATGAGCAGTTCTTC.

The V call is TRBV2, the J call TRBJ2-3; D is undetermined. Trimming shortened V by 4 bases and J by 0 bases, and 8 bases separated the two germline ends. This CDR3 comprises 14 residues. Germline lookup yields CDR1 SNHLY and CDR2 FYNNEI. The CDR3 region has the DNA TGTGCCAGCAGTGTTTTCTCTAGCACAGATACGCAGTATTTT. Translation gives CASSVFSSTDTQYF.

J is TRBJ2-2 and V is TRBV28; 8 bases map to TRBD1. V shed 2 bases and J 8 bases; nucleotides not matched to a gene: 10. Germline V lookup: CDR1 MDHEN, CDR2 SYDVKM. This CDR3 region has 16 residues. The CDR3 reads CASSLRQGSFAGELFF. CDR3 DNA: TGTGCCAGCAGTTTACGACAGGGGAGTTTTGCTGGGGAGCTGTTTTTT.

The gene calls are TRBV11-2 and TRBJ1-2; D might be TRBD1 (6 bases). V shed 0 bases and J shed 8 bases, with 16 bases lying between them. This CDR3 is built from 15 residues. Germline V CDR1 and CDR2: SGHAT, FQNNGV. The CDR3 DNA sequence: TGTGCCAGCAGCTTAGATCTGTCAGGGGAGCCGGGCTACACCTTC. This codes for CASSLDLSGEPGYTF.

This clone was counted once. The chain joins TRBV14 to TRBJ2-5, with TRBD1 identical over 9 bases. J was trimmed by 4 bases and V by 2 bases; bases with no gene match: 5. The CDR3 length is 15 residues. Germline loops: CDR1 SGHDN, CDR2 FVKESK. The chain's CDR3 is CASSQYRGRGETQYF. The CDR3 DNA reads TGTGCCAGCAGCCAATACAGGGGGCGGGGAGAGACCCAGTACTTC.

The chain recombines TRBV10-3 with TRBJ2-1, with 14 nucleotides matching TRBD2. The junction had 2 bases not matched to a gene; V was cut back by 3 bases and J by 7 bases. The germline gives CDR1 ENHRY, CDR2 SYGVKD. The CDR3 length is 15 residues. The chain's CDR3 is CAISDGTSGSNEQFF. CDR3 coding DNA: TGTGCCATCAGTGACGGGACTAGCGGGAGTAATGAGCAGTTCTTC.